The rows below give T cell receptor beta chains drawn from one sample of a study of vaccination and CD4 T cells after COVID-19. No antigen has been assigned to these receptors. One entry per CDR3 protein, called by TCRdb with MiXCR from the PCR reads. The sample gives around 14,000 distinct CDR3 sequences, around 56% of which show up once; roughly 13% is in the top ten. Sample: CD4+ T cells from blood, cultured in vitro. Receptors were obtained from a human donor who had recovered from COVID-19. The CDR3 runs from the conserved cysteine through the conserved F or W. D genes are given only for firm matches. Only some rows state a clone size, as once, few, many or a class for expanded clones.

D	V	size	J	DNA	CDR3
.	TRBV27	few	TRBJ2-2	TGTGCCAGCAGTTTCCGGGGCAGGGGAGCCGGGGAGCTGTTTTTT	CASSFRGRGAGELFF
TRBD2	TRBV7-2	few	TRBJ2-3	TGTGCCACTAGACTAGCGGGGGATACGCAGTATTTT	CATRLAGDTQYF
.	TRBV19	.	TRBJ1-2	TGTGCCAGTTCGGACGGCGGGGGTGGCTACACCTTC	CASSDGGGGYTF
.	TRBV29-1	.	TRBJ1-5	TGCAGCGTTGCGGAGGGGAATAGCAATCAGCCCCAGCATTTT	CSVAEGNSNQPQHF
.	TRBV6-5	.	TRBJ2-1	TGTGCCAGCAGTTCCCATAATGAGCAGTTCTTC	CASSSHNEQFF
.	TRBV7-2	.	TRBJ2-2	TGTGCCAGCAGCTTAGTTCAGGGGCCGGTAGGCGGGGAGCTGTTTTTT	CASSLVQGPVGGELFF
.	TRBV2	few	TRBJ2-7	TGTGCCAGCAGTTACAGGGAGAGCTACGAGCAGTACTTC	CASSYRESYEQYF
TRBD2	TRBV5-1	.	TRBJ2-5	TGCGCCAGCAGCCCTGGAGTTAGCGGGGGGAACACCCAGTACTTC	CASSPGVSGGNTQYF
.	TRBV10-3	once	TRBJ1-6	TGTGCCATCAGTGAGTCAAGGGGGGCGGCCCTCCACTTT	CAISESRGAALHF
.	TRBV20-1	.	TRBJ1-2	TGCAGTGCTACGCCCCCCCGAGGGGCGGACTATGGCTACACCTTC	CSATPPRGADYGYTF
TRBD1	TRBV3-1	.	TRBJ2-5	TGTGCCAGCAGCCAAGAGGGCTGGACAGGGGCTGGGGAGACCCAGTACTTC	CASSQEGWTGAGETQYF
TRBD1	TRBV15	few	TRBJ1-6	TGTGCCACCAGCAGACTGGGACAGGGAAATTCACCCCTCCACTTT	CATSRLGQGNSPLHF
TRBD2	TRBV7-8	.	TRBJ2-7	TGTGCCAGCAGCCTCGAAACTAGCGGGTTATCCTACGAGCAGTACTTC	CASSLETSGLSYEQYF
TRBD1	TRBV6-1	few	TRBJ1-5	TGTGCCAGCAGTGAACCGTACAGGGGAGGTCAGCCCCAGCATTTT	CASSEPYRGGQPQHF
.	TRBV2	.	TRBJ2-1	TGTGCCAGCAGTGAAAAGCGGAGCTCCTACAATGAGCAGTTCTTC	CASSEKRSSYNEQFF
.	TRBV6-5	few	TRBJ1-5	TGTGCCAGCAGTTCTACAGGAAGAAATCAGCCCCAGCATTTT	CASSSTGRNQPQHF
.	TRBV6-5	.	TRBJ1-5	TGTGCCAGCAGTTACTCCCCCGGGGGCACTAGCAATCAGCCCCAGCATTTT	CASSYSPGGTSNQPQHF
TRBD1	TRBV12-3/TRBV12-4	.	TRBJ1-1	TGTGCCAGCAGTTTTCGGGGGACAGGGTGTTCGAACACTGAAGCTTTCTTT	CASSFRGTGCSNTEAFF
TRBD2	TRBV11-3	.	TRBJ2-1	TGTGCCAGCAGCCGTAGCGGGGGGGCCTATAAACAGTTCTTC	CASSRSGGAYKQFF
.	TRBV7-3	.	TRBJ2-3	TGTGCCAGCAGCCTTAGCACAGATACGCAGTATTTT	CASSLSTDTQYF
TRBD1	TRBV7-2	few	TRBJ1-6	TGTGCCAGCAGCCTGACGGGACAGCATAATTCACCCCTCCACTTT	CASSLTGQHNSPLHF
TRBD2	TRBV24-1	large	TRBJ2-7	TGTGCCACCAGTGATGGACTAGCGGAGGGACTCTACGAGCAGTACTTC	CATSDGLAEGLYEQYF
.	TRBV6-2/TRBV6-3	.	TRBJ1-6	TGTGCCAGCAGTTCTCCCCCGAGGGGGAATTCACCCCTCCACTTT	CASSSPPRGNSPLHF
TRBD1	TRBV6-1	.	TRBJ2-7	TGTGCCAGCAGTAGAGGACAGGGGGCATCCGAGCAGTACTTC	CASSRGQGASEQYF
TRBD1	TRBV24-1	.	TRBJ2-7	TGTGCCACCAGTGACAGCCCCGGGACAGGGCCCTACGAGCAGTACTTC	CATSDSPGTGPYEQYF
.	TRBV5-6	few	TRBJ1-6	TGTGCCAGCAGCGTTTACCGGGCACCCATCTCACCCCTCCACTTT	CASSVYRAPISPLHF
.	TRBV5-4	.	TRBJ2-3	TGTGCCAGCAGCCCCTCTTGGGACACCCGACTGACGCAGTATTTT	CASSPSWDTRLTQYF
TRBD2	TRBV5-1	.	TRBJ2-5	TGCGCCAGCAGCTTATTAGGGGACGGGAGGGAGACCCAGTACTTC	CASSLLGDGRETQYF
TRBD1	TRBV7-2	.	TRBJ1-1	TGTGCCAGCAGCCCGCAGGGGGCGCAGAACACTGAAGCTTTCTTT	CASSPQGAQNTEAFF
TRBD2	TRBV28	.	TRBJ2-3	TGTGCCAGCAGTTTAATCGGCGGGAGGGCCACCACAGATACGCAGTATTTT	CASSLIGGRATTDTQYF
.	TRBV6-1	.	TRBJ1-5	TGTGCCAGCAGTGAAACAGGTGGGAGCAATCAGCCCCAGCATTTT	CASSETGGSNQPQHF
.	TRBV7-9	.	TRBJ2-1	TGTGCCAGCAGCTTAAACGTTGGATTTTATGAGCAGTTCTTC	CASSLNVGFYEQFF
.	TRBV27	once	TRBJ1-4	TGTGCCAGCAGCTACGGACGGGGACTGGTTAATGAAAAACTGTTTTTT	CASSYGRGLVNEKLFF
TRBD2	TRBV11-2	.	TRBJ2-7	TGTGCCAGCAGCTCACCGGGACTAGCGGGGTTTGAGCAGTACTTC	CASSSPGLAGFEQYF
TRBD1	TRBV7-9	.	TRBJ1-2	TGTGCCAGCAGCCGAGCCAGCGGGACAGGGGGCCTAGATGGCTACACCTTC	CASSRASGTGGLDGYTF
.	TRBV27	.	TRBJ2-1	TGTGCCAGCAGTAGAAACCACAATGAGCAGTTCTTC	CASSRNHNEQFF
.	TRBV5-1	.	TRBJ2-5	TGCGCCAGCAGCGCCGGAGGGCCCGAAGAGACCCAGTACTTC	CASSAGGPEETQYF
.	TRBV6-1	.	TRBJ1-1	TGTGCCAGCAGTGAATTGGCAGGGAGGTACACTGAAGCTTTCTTT	CASSELAGRYTEAFF
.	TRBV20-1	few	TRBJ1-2	TGCAGTGCTAGAGATCTTGGAGGGGTGCGTGGCTACACCTTC	CSARDLGGVRGYTF
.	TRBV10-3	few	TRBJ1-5	TGTGCCATCAGTGTTAAAGAGGATCAGCCCCAGCATTTT	CAISVKEDQPQHF
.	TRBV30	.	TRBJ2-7	TGTGCCTGGAGTGGAGGACTACTCCGGCTCGAGCAGTACTTC	CAWSGGLLRLEQYF
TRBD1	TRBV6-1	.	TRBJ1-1	TGTGCCAGCAGTGTCCGGGACAGGGTGAACACTGAAGCTTTCTTT	CASSVRDRVNTEAFF
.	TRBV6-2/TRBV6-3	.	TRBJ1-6	TGTGCCAGCAGTTACGTGGTTTATAATTCACCCCTCCACTTT	CASSYVVYNSPLHF
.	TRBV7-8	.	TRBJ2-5	TGTGCCAGCAGCTTAGGGCGGTACCAAGAGACCCAGTACTTC	CASSLGRYQETQYF
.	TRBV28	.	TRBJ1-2	TGTGCCAGCACCTGGGACACGAAGCATGGCTACACCTTC	CASTWDTKHGYTF
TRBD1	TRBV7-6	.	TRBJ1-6	TGTGCCAGCAGCTTGGGACAGGTTGGCAATTCACCCCTCCACTTT	CASSLGQVGNSPLHF
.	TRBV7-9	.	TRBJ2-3	TGTGCCAGCAGCGCAATGGATACGCAGTATTTT	CASSAMDTQYF
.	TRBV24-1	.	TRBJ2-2	TGTGCCACCAGTGCTCGGGACACCGGGGAGCTGTTTTTT	CATSARDTGELFF
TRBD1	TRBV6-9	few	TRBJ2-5	TGTGCCAGCAGCGATACAGGGGGCGGGGAGACCCAGTACTTC	CASSDTGGGETQYF
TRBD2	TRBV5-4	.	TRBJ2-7	TGTGCCAGCAGCTCCCCCAGCGGGAGCTCCTACGAGCAGTACTTC	CASSSPSGSSYEQYF
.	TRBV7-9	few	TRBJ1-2	TGTGCCAGCAGCCAGACAGGAGGATATAACTATGGCTACACCTTC	CASSQTGGYNYGYTF
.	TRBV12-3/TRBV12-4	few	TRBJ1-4	TGTGCCAGCAGTTACTGGACCGGTTCTGAAAAACTGTTTTTT	CASSYWTGSEKLFF
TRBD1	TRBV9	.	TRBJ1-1	TGTGCCAGCAGCCAAACGACAGGGAGGGACACTGAAGCTTTCTTT	CASSQTTGRDTEAFF
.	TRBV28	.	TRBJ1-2	TGTGCCAGCAGTTTGTCGGGTGGCTACACCTTC	CASSLSGGYTF
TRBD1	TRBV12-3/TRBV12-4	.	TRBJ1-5	TGTGCCAGCAGTTTGGGACAGGGACAGCCCCAGCATTTT	CASSLGQGQPQHF
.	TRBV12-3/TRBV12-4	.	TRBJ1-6	TGTGCCAGCAGCCCCGGGGGGTCACCCCTCCACTTT	CASSPGGSPLHF
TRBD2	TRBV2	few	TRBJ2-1	TGTGCCAGCACCATTCTAGCGGGACGGCAGTTCTTC	CASTILAGRQFF
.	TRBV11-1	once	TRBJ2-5	TGTGCCAGCAGCTTACAGTACCAAGAGACCCAGTACTTC	CASSLQYQETQYF
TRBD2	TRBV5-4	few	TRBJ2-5	TGTGCCAGCAGCTTAGAACTAGCGGGAGTCCGGGAGACCCAGTACTTC	CASSLELAGVRETQYF